These T cell receptor beta chains were read from a single sample in a study of CD8 T cells in Susac syndrome. TCRdb re-called the immunoSEQ multiplex PCR reads through MiXCR, storing one row per CDR3 protein. The profile covers 300,000 or so distinct CDR3 sequences, with around 92% appearing a single time and roughly 0.059% taken by the ten largest. Specimen: CD4+ T cells from PBMCs. The receptors shown here come from a human donor with multiple sclerosis. CDR3s include the opening cysteine and the closing phenylalanine or tryptophan. Expanded clones are given a class, and other clones once, few, many or no size at all.

V gene	J gene	clone size	CDR3 protein
TRBV7-3	TRBJ1-1	NA	CASSLMPGRNTEAFF
TRBV27	TRBJ2-6	NA	CASRDKYPGANVLTF
TRBV18	TRBJ2-5	NA	CASSPPNDRVETQYF
TRBV29-1	TRBJ2-7	NA	CSVGDSGGSEQYF
TRBV6-1	TRBJ2-2	NA	CANRARNTGELFF
TRBV14	TRBJ2-1	NA	CASSQGRGPGYNEQFF
TRBV2	TRBJ1-2	NA	CASSERSYGYTF
TRBV6-5	TRBJ2-7	NA	CASSYSVSGIYEQYF
TRBV2	TRBJ2-5	once	CASILGNQETQYF
TRBV28	TRBJ2-5	NA	CASSRTGTGNRQTQYF
TRBV10-3	TRBJ2-7	NA	CAISESGSVDEQYF
TRBV9	TRBJ2-1	once	CASSVAGSSSYNEQFF
TRBV3-1	TRBJ2-5	NA	CASHQSIQETQYF
TRBV11-1	TRBJ2-1	few	CASSWTGGSYNEQFF
TRBV5-1	TRBJ1-4	NA	CASSPETGRNEKLFF
TRBV29-1	TRBJ2-3	NA	CSVEISSLTDTQYF
TRBV29-1	TRBJ2-3	NA	CSVGLAGDYTDTQYF
TRBV5-1	TRBJ1-2	NA	CASSFPGPYGYTF
TRBV20-1	TRBJ1-1	once	CSARPDRNTEAFF
TRBV5-1	TRBJ1-2	NA	CASSPGVNYGYTF
TRBV14	TRBJ1-2	NA	CASSQDGAVSF
TRBV7-6	TRBJ2-3	NA	CASSLGVAGADTDTQYF
TRBV6-2/TRBV6-3	TRBJ1-2	NA	CASNQPGQGKYGYTF
TRBV7-9	TRBJ2-2	NA	CASSLRSYTGELFF
TRBV6-5	TRBJ1-5	NA	CASRKNLGQPQHF
TRBV7-8	TRBJ2-3	NA	CASSSGLAGGLHPGDTQYF
TRBV7-9	TRBJ2-7	NA	CASSSLDGQAIIPYEQYF
TRBV5-4	TRBJ2-2	NA	CASSPAQTVGGELFF
TRBV5-1	TRBJ2-2	NA	CASKAGTSSHGELFF
TRBV7-2	TRBJ2-1	NA	CASRLTSGREHEQFF
TRBV7-9	TRBJ1-3	NA	CASSSGRISGNTIYF
TRBV6-1	TRBJ2-4	once	CASSEVANQNIQYF
TRBV6-5	TRBJ2-7	NA	CASSLFREGEQYF
TRBV2	TRBJ2-3	NA	CASNQEGPDTQYF
TRBV29-1	TRBJ2-7	NA	CSVYTGQGAYEQYF
TRBV29-1	TRBJ2-1	NA	CSVLRGQYNEQFF
TRBV5-1	TRBJ1-5	NA	CASSSGTGHQPQHF
TRBV5-1	TRBJ2-1	few	CASSLDTGNEQFF
TRBV2	TRBJ2-5	NA	CASVGTSGRSETQYF
TRBV20-1	TRBJ1-2	NA	CSARRGALGYTF
TRBV7-2	TRBJ2-5	NA	CASSLGTSGGKETQYF
TRBV19	TRBJ2-5	NA	CASSMGMGRQETQYF
TRBV13	TRBJ2-5	NA	CASSSPGREETQYF
TRBV7-3	TRBJ2-7	NA	CASSLAPREPYEQYF
TRBV3-1	TRBJ2-7	NA	CASSPTRTVSYEQYF
TRBV18	TRBJ1-2	few	CASSEGQNYGYTF